Listed below are T cell receptor beta chains from one sample, sequenced in a study of T cell changes during pregnancy in multiple sclerosis. Data came from immunoSEQ multiplex PCR; TCRdb stores just in-frame clones and leaves some out. The sample shows about 60,000 clones, 90% of them seen only once. Sequenced material: peripheral blood, taken in the second trimester of pregnancy. Receptors were obtained from a female donor in good health, enrolled as a control in a pregnancy study. CDR3s include the opening cysteine and the closing phenylalanine or tryptophan. A D gene is named only where the DNA matches it firmly. For some rows the clone size is stated as once, few or many, or as a class when expanded; others skip it.

TRBJ2-3 | TRBV29-1 | few | TRBD1 | TGCAGCGTGGCCGACAGGGGAACAGATACGCAGTATTTT | CSVADRGTDTQYF
TRBJ1-1 | TRBV4-1 | - | TRBD1 | TGCGCCAGCAGCCAAGGTCGGGACAGGCCGAACACTGAAGCTTTCTTT | CASSQGRDRPNTEAFF
TRBJ2-2 | TRBV5-1 | - | - | TGCGCCAGCAGCTTGGTTATGGGGGGAACCGGGGAGCTGTTTTTT | CASSLVMGGTGELFF
TRBJ2-7 | TRBV11-2 | - | - | TGTGCCAGCAGCTTAGGGGGAGTCGAGCAGTACTTC | CASSLGGVEQYF
TRBJ2-7 | TRBV19 | - | - | TGTGCCAGTAGTACGGGGACTCCAAGCATCTCCTACGAGCAGTACTTC | CASSTGTPSISYEQYF
TRBJ2-7 | TRBV29-1 | - | - | TGCAGCGTTGAGGGGCAGTCCGGCTACGAGCAGTACTTC | CSVEGQSGYEQYF
TRBJ2-3 | TRBV28 | - | TRBD2 | TGTGCCAGCAGTCCGACTAGCGGTAACCGAGATACGCAGTATTTT | CASSPTSGNRDTQYF
TRBJ1-5 | TRBV19 | - | - | TGTGCCAGTACCCGGGTCGGGGGGGACCAGCCCCAGCATTTT | CASTRVGGDQPQHF
TRBJ2-5 | TRBV5-6 | - | TRBD2 | TGTGCCAGCAAACTAGCGGGGCTACAAGAGACCCAGTACTTC | CASKLAGLQETQYF
TRBJ2-7 | TRBV10-3 | once | TRBD2 | TGTGCCATCAGTGAGGGGCTAGCGGGAGACCGGGGGAAGCAGTACTTC | CAISEGLAGDRGKQYF
TRBJ2-1 | TRBV7-9 | once | TRBD2 | TGTGCCAGCAGCCCGGGACTAGCGGGAGGAAGGAATTGGAATGAGCAGTTCTTC | CASSPGLAGGRNWNEQFF
TRBJ1-1 | TRBV5-1 | - | TRBD1 | TGCGCCAGCGGAACAACAGGGGGCACTGAAGCTTTCTTT | CASGTTGGTEAFF
TRBJ2-1 | TRBV7-3 | - | TRBD2 | TGTGCCAGCAGCTTCGCCCTACTAGCGGGGTCCTACAATGAGCAGTTCTTC | CASSFALLAGSYNEQFF
TRBJ1-5 | TRBV7-8 | - | - | TGTGCCAGCAGGCCCAGGGGATGGAGTCAGCCCCAGCATTTT | CASRPRGWSQPQHF
TRBJ2-5 | TRBV6-1 | - | TRBD1 | TGTGCCAGCAGTACTCCGGACAGGGGAGGGGAGACCCAGTACTTC | CASSTPDRGGETQYF
TRBJ2-6 | TRBV29-1 | - | TRBD1 | TGCAGCGTTCAACAGGGGAACTCTGGGGCCAACGTCCTGACTTTC | CSVQQGNSGANVLTF
TRBJ2-1 | TRBV5-1 | - | - | TGCGCCAGCAGCCGGGACGGGAGCTCCTACAATGAGCAGTTCTTC | CASSRDGSSYNEQFF
TRBJ1-3 | TRBV7-9 | - | - | TGTGCCAGCAGCCGGGACACCAACTCTGGAAACACCATATATTTT | CASSRDTNSGNTIYF
TRBJ1-2 | TRBV15 | once | - | TGTGCCACCAGCACCGGGATTAACTATGGCTACACCTTC | CATSTGINYGYTF
TRBJ2-2 | TRBV2 | - | - | TGTGCCAGCAGTGAAAGCTTTGGGGGCCGTGGGGAGCTGTTTTTT | CASSESFGGRGELFF
TRBJ2-1 | TRBV4-1 | - | TRBD2 | TGCGCCAGCAGCCCCCATAGCGGGAGCTCCTACAATGAGCAGTTCTTC | CASSPHSGSSYNEQFF
TRBJ2-1 | TRBV11-2 | - | TRBD2 | TGTGCCAGCAGCTTAGGGACTAGCGGGAATGAGCAGTTCTTC | CASSLGTSGNEQFF